A selection of T cell receptor beta chains follows, all from one sample in a study of blood T cells in healthy people across ages. TCRdb passed the 5' RACE reads through MiXCR, listing each CDR3 protein once. The sample holds some 920,000 distinct CDR3 sequences, 51% seen once. The specimen was blood. The receptors stem from a woman aged 60-75 years in good health. The CDR3 runs from the conserved cysteine through the conserved F or W. Each record gives: D gene, V gene, J gene, clone size, CDR3 DNA, CDR3 protein. The D gene is left open where the match is weak. Where a row states a size, it is once, few, many or the class of an expanded clone; other rows omit it.

NA,TRBV20-1,TRBJ2-1,NA,TGCAGTGCTAGAGATTTGAACAGGGACAATGAGCAGTTCTTC,CSARDLNRDNEQFF
NA,TRBV11-2,TRBJ2-7,few,TGTGCCAGCAGCACACCCGGGACTGTCTCCTACGAGCAGTACTTC,CASSTPGTVSYEQYF
NA,TRBV5-1,TRBJ2-7,once,TGCTCCAGCAGCTTGACTGGGAGAAGCTACGAGCAGTACTTC,CSSSLTGRSYEQYF
NA,TRBV6-5,TRBJ2-7,NA,TGTGCCAGCAGTTACGCGCGGCCTGGCGAGCAGTACTTC,CASSYARPGEQYF
NA,TRBV29-1,TRBJ2-2,NA,TGCAGCGCCCGTCCGCCCTCGAACACCGGGGAGCTGTTTTTT,CSARPPSNTGELFF
NA,TRBV7-9,TRBJ2-1,NA,TGTGCCAGCACCGTAGGGGGGGGAGGCAATGAGCAGTTCTTC,CASTVGGGGNEQFF
NA,TRBV12-3/TRBV12-4,TRBJ2-5,few,TGTGCCAGCAGGAACAGGGTTTCGGGAGAGACCCAGTACTTC,CASRNRVSGETQYF
NA,TRBV6-2/TRBV6-3,TRBJ2-5,NA,TGTGCCAGCAGTTACCCAGCTCTTGGGACCCAGTACTTC,CASSYPALGTQYF
TRBD2,TRBV28,TRBJ2-6,NA,TGTGCCAGCGGAAGGGAGGGCCCTGGGGCCAACGTCCTGACTTTC,CASGREGPGANVLTF
TRBD1,TRBV11-2,TRBJ2-7,NA,TGTGCCAGCAGCTTATGGGGACAGACCTACGAGCAGTACTTC,CASSLWGQTYEQYF
TRBD2,TRBV27,TRBJ2-1,once,TGTGCCAGCAGTTTTCTTGCGGGAGGCGGTAGGTTCTTC,CASSFLAGGGRFF
NA,TRBV6-5,TRBJ2-1,NA,TGTGCCAGCATTCGCGACGGAAATGAGCAGTTCTTC,CASIRDGNEQFF
NA,TRBV7-2,TRBJ2-1,NA,TGTGCCAGCAGCTTCGGGAATAGGTATGAGCAGTTCTTC,CASSFGNRYEQFF
TRBD2,TRBV11-2,TRBJ2-3,NA,TGTGCCAGCAGCTTGTTTGTAATAGCGGGAGCAAAAGATACGCAGTATTTT,CASSLFVIAGAKDTQYF
NA,TRBV7-3,TRBJ2-1,NA,TGTGCCAGCAGCTCCCGTGGTACACACAATCACAATGAGCAGTTCTTC,CASSSRGTHNHNEQFF
NA,TRBV2,TRBJ2-7,few,TGTGCCAGCAGTCCGATGGGGAGCTACGAGCAGTACTTC,CASSPMGSYEQYF
NA,TRBV2,TRBJ1-4,few,TGTGCCAGCAGTGTGTTTGAAAAACTGTTTTTT,CASSVFEKLFF
NA,TRBV6-1,TRBJ2-5,NA,TGTGCCAGCAGTGAAACAGGGGAGACCCAGTACTTC,CASSETGETQYF
TRBD2,TRBV27,TRBJ2-3,few,TGTGCCAGCAGTTTATCGAGACTAGCGGGAGACGATGGAGATACGCAGTATTTT,CASSLSRLAGDDGDTQYF
NA,TRBV7-8,TRBJ1-1,NA,TGTGCCAGCAGCTTATCGGGACCCAAGAACACTGAAGCTTTCTTT,CASSLSGPKNTEAFF
NA,TRBV6-5,TRBJ2-6,many,TGTGCCAGCAGCACTCTTACTGGGGCCAACGTCCTGACTTTC,CASSTLTGANVLTF